Shown below are 18 T cell receptor beta chains from a single sample sequenced in a study of beta chain features in type 1 diabetes. Findings and limits, study-wide: The study found moderately but significantly shorter TCRB CDR3s in all four CD4+ subsets of Type 1 diabetes patients.

All of the isolated RNA was reverse transcribed, so expressed TCRB transcripts were sequenced. Using immunoSEQ multiplex PCR, the repertoire was profiled, and TCRdb retains in-frame clones only, with some absent. The sample has about 120,000 clones; less than 20% are singletons. These receptors have no identified antigens. Material for sequencing was central memory CD4+ T cells from blood. Receptors originate from a man aged 25-40 years with type 1 diabetes.

This clone was observed a few times. The chain combines TRBV29-1 with TRBJ1-1; D is possibly TRBD1 (5 bases). Trimming removed 6 bases at V and 3 bases at J, with 14 bases between. The CDR3 is 13 residues long. From germline, CDR1 is SQVTM and CDR2 ANQGSEA. The CDR3 loop is CSVQPGYHTEAFF. The CDR3 nucleotides read TGCAGCGTCCAACCAGGGTACCACACTGAAGCTTTCTTT.

This clone appeared many times. V and J are TRBV2 and TRBJ2-7, with D possibly being TRBD1 (5 bases). This CDR3 spans 14 amino acids. CDR1 SNHLY and CDR2 FYNNEI come from the germline V gene. Trimming took 2 bases from V and 1 from J, leaving 9 bases between them. CDR3 DNA: TGTGCCAGCAGTGAAAGGACAACTTCCTACGAGCAGTACTTC. It specifies CASSERTTSYEQYF.

This clone was recorded a few times. This chain links TRBV30 with TRBJ1-2; D possibly corresponds to TRBD1 (6 bases). CDR3 length: 14 residues. The germline CDR1 and CDR2 sequences are GTSNPN and SVGIG (reference sequence). V shed 4 bases and J shed 2 bases, with 14 bases lying between them. This CDR3 is CAWNRASYNYGYTF. The CDR3 nucleotides are TGTGCCTGGAACAGGGCAAGTTACAACTATGGCTACACCTTC.

The V gene is TRBV14, the J gene TRBJ2-2; perhaps TRBD1 as D (6 bases). The CDR3 is 16 residues long. CDR1 SGHDN and CDR2 FVKESK come from the germline V gene. Between the trimmed V and J ends, which lost 4 bases and 0 bases, there was a span of 12 bases. The CDR3 loop reads CASSRRTESNTGELFF. In DNA form, the CDR3 reads TGTGCCAGCAGCCGTCGGACAGAGTCGAACACCGGGGAGCTGTTTTTT.

The rearrangement links TRBV29-1 to TRBJ1-2, with D uncertain. This CDR3 is 11 amino acids long. V lost 7 bases to trimming and J lost 6 bases, with 12 bases between them. Germline loops: CDR1 SQVTM, CDR2 ANQGSEA. The CDR3 spells CSATGSHGYTF. The CDR3 nucleotides are TGCAGCGCAACGGGTTCTCATGGCTACACCTTC. The full variable domain, completed using reference TRBV29-1 and TRBJ1-2, is SAVISQKPSRDICQRGTSLTIQCQVDSQVTMMFWYRQQPGQSLTLIATANQGSEATYESGFVIDKFPISRPNLTFSTLTVSNMSPEDSSIYLCSATGSHGYTFGSGTRLTVV.

The chain links TRBV28 to TRBJ1-2; D remains unclear. The CDR3 length is 12 residues. Germline CDR1 and CDR2: MDHEN and SYDVKM. The V and J ends lost 9 bases and 3 bases respectively, with 11 bases between them. The CDR3 region is CASFNYDYGYTF. The CDR3 region has the DNA TGTGCCAGTTTTAACTACGACTATGGCTACACCTTC.

This rearrangement joins TRBV5-1 to TRBJ2-5, with 8 bases aligning to TRBD2. This CDR3 contains 16 residues. Germline loops: CDR1 SGHRS, CDR2 YFSETQ. Trimming at V came to 2 bases and at J to 1 base, leaving 7 bases not matched to a gene. CDR3 sequence (DNA): TGCGCCAGCAGCTTCGGACTAGCAGACAGCCAAGAGACCCAGTACTTC. Encoded protein: CASSFGLADSQETQYF.

The chain carries TRBV6-5 and TRBJ2-2; unclear D gene. The CDR3 is 12 residues long. The germline V gene encodes CDR1 MNHEY and CDR2 SVGAGI. With 6 bases removed from V and 6 bases from J, the gap between germline ends came to 8 bases. The CDR3 loop is CASRGWAGELFF. In DNA, the CDR3 is TGTGCCAGCAGGGGTTGGGCCGGGGAGCTGTTTTTT.

A note on this clone: Distinct nucleotide sequences in the sample also encode this CDR3. CDR3 in DNA: TGTGCCTGGAGTCGGGGGAATCAGCCCCAGCATTTT. Its protein product is CAWSRGNQPQHF. The rearrangement links TRBV30 to TRBJ1-5; weak D call: TRBD1 (5 bases). Trimming shortened V by 2 bases and J by 4 bases, and 6 bases separated the two germline ends. The CDR3 extends over 12 amino acids. Germline values: CDR1 GTSNPN, CDR2 SVGIG (reference sequence).

This clone was seen repeatedly, ten times or more. V and J are TRBV5-1 and TRBJ2-4; D remains ambiguous. The CDR3 covers 13 residues. From germline, CDR1 is SGHRS and CDR2 YFSETQ. Between the trimmed V and J ends, which lost 1 base and 7 bases, there was a span of 9 bases. CDR3: CASSLPDHNIQYF. The CDR3 DNA follows: TGCGCCAGCAGCTTGCCGGACCACAACATTCAGTACTTC. The whole variable domain, remainder taken from reference TRBV5-1 and TRBJ2-4, is KAGVTQTPRYLIKTRGQQVTLSCSPISGHRSVSWYQQTPGQGLQFLFEYFSETQRNKGNFPGRFSGRQFSNSRSEMNVSTLELGDSALYLCASSLPDHNIQYFGAGTRLSVL.

The V gene is TRBV20-1, the J gene TRBJ2-3, with D perhaps matching TRBD2 (7 bases). Germline V gene lookup returns CDR1 DFQATT and CDR2 SNEGSKA (reference sequence). V lost 6 bases to trimming and J lost 11 bases, with 12 bases between them. The CDR3 extends over 10 amino acids. The CDR3 is CSAVGGQQYF. CDR3 coding DNA: TGCAGTGCAGTGGGGGGGCAGCAGTATTTT.

The chain employs TRBV7-2 and TRBJ2-7; D not resolved. Germline assignment: CDR1 SGHTA and CDR2 FQGNSA. Trimming pared 5 bases from V and 4 bases from J, leaving 9 bases between. The CDR3 covers 12 residues. CDR3 sequence reads: CASSPNGYEQYF. The CDR3 nucleotides are TGTGCCAGCAGCCCGAATGGGTACGAGCAGTACTTC.

This clone was found a few times. The chain uses TRBV29-1 and TRBJ2-7; D is unclear. From germline, CDR1 is SQVTM and CDR2 ANQGSEA. Trimming took off 3 bases at V and 4 bases at J, with 7 bases between the two ends. The CDR3 has 11 residues. This chain's CDR3 is CSVESRYEQYF. For the CDR3, the DNA is TGCAGCGTTGAGAGTAGATACGAGCAGTACTTC.

V usage is TRBV19 and J usage is TRBJ2-3; 8 bases align to TRBD1. Germline CDR1 is LNHDA and CDR2 is SQIVND (reference sequence). The CDR3 totals 14 residues. Unmatched junction bases numbered 6, after V lost 6 bases and J lost 4 bases. The CDR3: CASRQGQEADTQYF. Here the CDR3 DNA reads TGTGCCAGTAGACAGGGACAGGAAGCAGATACGCAGTATTTT.

This sequence joins TRBV29-1 and TRBJ2-2, with D possibly being TRBD1 (5 bases). The V end was cut by 6 bases, the J end by 0 bases, with 8 bases between. Germline V lookup: CDR1 SQVTM, CDR2 ANQGSEA. The CDR3 is 13 amino acids. Here the CDR3 DNA reads TGCAGCGTGGACACCTCGAACACCGGGGAGCTGTTTTTT. It yields the protein CSVDTSNTGELFF.

This clone was observed a handful of times. The J gene is TRBJ2-3, the V gene TRBV6-1; no clear D. Per the germline V gene, CDR1 is MNHNS and CDR2 is SASEGT. The CDR3 has 14 amino acids. Deletions cut 2 bases from V and 0 bases from J, with 6 bases between. The CDR3 spells CASSELHSTDTQYF. In nucleotides, the CDR3 is TGTGCCAGCAGTGAATTGCATAGCACAGATACGCAGTATTTT.

This clone was observed a few times. The chain uses TRBV7-2 and TRBJ2-2, with 10 positions matching TRBD2. The CDR3 is made up of 16 amino acids. J was trimmed by 7 bases and V by 5 bases; bases with no gene match: 10. CDR1 is SGHTA and CDR2 is FQGNSA in the germline V gene. The CDR3 sequence is CASSRAPSGGIGELFF. The CDR3 nucleotides are TGTGCCAGCAGCCGGGCTCCTAGCGGGGGAATCGGGGAGCTGTTTTTT.

About this clone: Additional DNA sequences in this sample encode the identical CDR3. The chain couples TRBV29-1 to TRBJ2-5; 7 bases line up with TRBD1. The CDR3 contains 13 residues. Germline CDR1 SQVTM, CDR2 ANQGSEA. The J segment lost 4 bases and the V segment lost 4 bases, leaving 6 bases of the junction unmatched. The chain's CDR3 is CSVGWGQRETQYF. The CDR3, as DNA: TGCAGCGTTGGGTGGGGACAGCGAGAGACCCAGTACTTC.